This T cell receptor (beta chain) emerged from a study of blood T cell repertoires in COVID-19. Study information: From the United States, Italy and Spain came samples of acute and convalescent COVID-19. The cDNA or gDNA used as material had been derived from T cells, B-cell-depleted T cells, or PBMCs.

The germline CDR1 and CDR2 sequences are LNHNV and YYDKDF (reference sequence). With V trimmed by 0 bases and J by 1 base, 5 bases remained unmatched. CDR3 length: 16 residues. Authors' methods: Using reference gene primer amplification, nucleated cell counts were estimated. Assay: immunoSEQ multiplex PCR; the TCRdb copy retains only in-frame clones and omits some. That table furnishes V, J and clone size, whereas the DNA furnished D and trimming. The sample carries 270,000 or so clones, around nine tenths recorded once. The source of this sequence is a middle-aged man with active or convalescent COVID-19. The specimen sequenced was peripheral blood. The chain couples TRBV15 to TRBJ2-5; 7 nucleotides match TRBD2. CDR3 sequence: CATSRDRAGLQETQYF. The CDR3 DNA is TGTGCCACCAGCAGAGATCGAGCGGGACTCCAAGAGACCCAGTACTTC. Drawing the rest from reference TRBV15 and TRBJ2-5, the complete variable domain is DAMVIQNPRYQVTQFGKPVTLSCSQTLNHNVMYWYQQKSSQAPKLLFHYYDKDFNNEADTPDNFQSRRPNTSFCFLDIRSPGLGDTAMYLCATSRDRAGLQETQYFGPGTRLLVL.